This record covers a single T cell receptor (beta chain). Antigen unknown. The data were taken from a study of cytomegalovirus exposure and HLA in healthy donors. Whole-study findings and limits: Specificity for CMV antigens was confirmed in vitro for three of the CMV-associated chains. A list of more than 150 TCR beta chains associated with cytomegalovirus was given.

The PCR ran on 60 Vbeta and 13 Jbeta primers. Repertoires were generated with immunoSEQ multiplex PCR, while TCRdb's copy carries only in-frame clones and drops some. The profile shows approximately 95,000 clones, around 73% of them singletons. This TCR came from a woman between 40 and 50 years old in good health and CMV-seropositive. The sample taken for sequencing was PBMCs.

CDR3 DNA: TGTGCCAGCAGAGATGGGACAGGGGGCTTCTACGAGCAGTACTTC. Its protein product is CASRDGTGGFYEQYF. The chain uses TRBV28 and TRBJ2-7; TRBD1 aligns across 12 bases. The CDR3 extends over 15 amino acids. Per germline, CDR1 MDHEN and CDR2 SYDVKM. The V gene end was trimmed by 6 bases and the J gene end by 3 bases; junction bases not matched to a gene: 6.